These 8 T cell receptor beta chains share one sample of origin, sequenced in a study of shared clonotypes between healthy human individuals. Produced via immunoSEQ multiplex PCR; TCRdb's table is partial and in-frame only. The data contain over a million clones, about 77% of them singletons. Sequencing input: memory CD4+ T cells sorted from blood. Regarding subset: CD45RA-negative fraction. The receptors here all came from a man aged 18 to 30 in good health.

Only one count was recorded for this clone. CDR3 loop: CASSLTGVNNEQFF. The CDR3 nucleotides read TGTGCCAGCAGCTTAACTGGGGTCAACAATGAGCAGTTCTTC. The chain couples TRBV7-3 to TRBJ2-1; D is ambiguous. Germline V gene sequence: CDR1 SGHTA, CDR2 FQGTGA. Trimming took off 0 bases at V and 5 bases at J, with 8 bases between the two ends. The CDR3 contains 14 residues. The full variable domain, rest sourced from reference TRBV7-3 and TRBJ2-1, is GAGVSQTPSNKVTEKGKYVELRCDPISGHTALYWYRQSLGQGPEFLIYFQGTGAADDSGLPNDRFFAVRPEGSVSTLKIQRTERGDSAVYLCASSLTGVNNEQFFGPGTRLTVL.

The chain is built from TRBV28 and TRBJ1-1; D is perhaps TRBD1 (6 bases). The CDR3 totals 16 residues. Per the germline V gene, CDR1 is MDHEN and CDR2 is SYDVKM. V lost 6 bases, J lost 2 bases, and 19 bases lay in between. DNA of the CDR3: TGTGCCAGCAGATCAACCGGGACACTAGGTAACACTGAAGCTTTCTTT. Encoded protein: CASRSTGTLGNTEAFF.

For this clone: Other nucleotide sequences from this sample produce the same CDR3. The genes are TRBV5-4 and TRBJ2-5, with 8 bases that match TRBD1. The germline V gene has CDR1 SGHNT and CDR2 YYREEE (reference sequence). The V segment lost 0 bases and the J segment 5 bases; nucleotides outside the gene matches: 6. The CDR3 covers 15 residues. CDR3: CASSLGDRGGETQYF. The CDR3 DNA sequence: TGTGCCAGCAGCTTGGGTGACAGGGGTGGGGAGACCCAGTACTTC.

This clone has only a few counts. The CDR3 protein is CASSLERDGSYEQYF. CDR3 nucleotides: TGCGCCAGCAGCTTAGAGAGGGATGGGTCCTACGAGCAGTACTTC. This sequence joins TRBV5-1 and TRBJ2-7; maybe TRBD2 (5 bases). V gave up 2 bases and J gave up 1 base, with 13 bases separating them. The CDR3 has 15 residues. Per germline, CDR1 SGHRS and CDR2 YFSETQ.

The chain recombines TRBV19 with TRBJ2-5; D may be TRBD2 (6 bases). This CDR3 spans 13 amino acids. Trimming took off 3 bases at V and 5 bases at J, with 10 bases between the two ends. Germline assignment: CDR1 LNHDA and CDR2 SQIVND (reference sequence). The DNA for the CDR3 is TGTGCCAGTAGTATCGGGGGATACGAGACCCAGTACTTC. This sequence encodes CASSIGGYETQYF.

The rearrangement links TRBV5-5 to TRBJ1-5; TRBD1 agrees at 9 bases. The CDR3 consists of 14 residues. V lost 3 bases and J lost 7; bases outside the gene matches: 5. From germline, CDR1 is SGHKS and CDR2 YYEKEE (reference sequence). CDR3 nucleotide sequence: TGTGCCAGCAGCTGGGGACAGGGAGGCCAGCCCCAGCATTTT. Its translation is CASSWGQGGQPQHF.

The CDR3 coding sequence is TGCGCCAGCAGCCAAGGGGGCCGGCGGGGGAACACAGATACGCAGTATTTT. It encodes CASSQGGRRGNTDTQYF. The chain employs TRBV4-1 and TRBJ2-3, with 7 bases fitting TRBD2. Trimming cost V 1 base and J 2 bases; bases outside gene matches: 9. The CDR3 covers 17 residues. CDR1 is MGHRA, CDR2 YSYEKL, per germline.

The V call is TRBV7-2, the J call TRBJ1-6; 10 bases agree with TRBD1. With V trimmed by 5 bases and J by 11 bases, 3 bases remained unmatched. Germline V gene lookup returns CDR1 SGHTA and CDR2 FQGNSA. CDR3 length: 13 residues. CDR3: CASSVDRGTPLHF. The CDR3 bases are TGTGCCAGCAGCGTGGACAGGGGGACACCCCTCCACTTT.